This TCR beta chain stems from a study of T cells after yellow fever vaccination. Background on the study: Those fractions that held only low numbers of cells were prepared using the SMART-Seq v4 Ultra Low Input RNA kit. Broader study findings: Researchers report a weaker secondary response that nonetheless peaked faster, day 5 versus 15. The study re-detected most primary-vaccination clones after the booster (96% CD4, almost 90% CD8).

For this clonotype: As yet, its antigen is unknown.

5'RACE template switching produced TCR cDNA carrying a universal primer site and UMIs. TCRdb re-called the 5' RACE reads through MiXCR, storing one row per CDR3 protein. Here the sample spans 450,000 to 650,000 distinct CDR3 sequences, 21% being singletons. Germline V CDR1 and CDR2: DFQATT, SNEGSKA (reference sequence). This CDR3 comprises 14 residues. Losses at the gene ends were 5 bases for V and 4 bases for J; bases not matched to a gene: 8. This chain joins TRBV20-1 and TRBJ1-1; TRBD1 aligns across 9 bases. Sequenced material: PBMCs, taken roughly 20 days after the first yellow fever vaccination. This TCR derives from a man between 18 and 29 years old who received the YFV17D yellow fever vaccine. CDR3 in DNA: TGCAGTGCTCCCAGGAGGACAGGGGTCACTGAAGCTTTCTTT. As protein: CSAPRRTGVTEAFF.